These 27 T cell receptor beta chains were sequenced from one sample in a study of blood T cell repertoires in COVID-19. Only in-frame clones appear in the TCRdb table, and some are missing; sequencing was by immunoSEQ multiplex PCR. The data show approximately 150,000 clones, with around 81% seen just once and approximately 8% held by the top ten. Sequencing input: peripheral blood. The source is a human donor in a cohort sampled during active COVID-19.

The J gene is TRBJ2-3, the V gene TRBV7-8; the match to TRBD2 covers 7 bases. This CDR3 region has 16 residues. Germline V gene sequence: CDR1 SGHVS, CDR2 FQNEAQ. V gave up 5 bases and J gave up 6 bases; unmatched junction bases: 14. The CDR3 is CASSLHNGGAGDTQYF. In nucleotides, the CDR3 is TGTGCCAGCAGCCTTCACAACGGGGGAGCGGGGGATACGCAGTATTTT. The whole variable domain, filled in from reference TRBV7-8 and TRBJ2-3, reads GAGVSQSPRYKVAKRGQDVALRCDPISGHVSLFWYQQALGQGPEFLTYFQNEAQLDKSGLPSDRFFAERPEGSVSTLKIQRTQQEDSAVYLCASSLHNGGAGDTQYFGPGTRLTVL.

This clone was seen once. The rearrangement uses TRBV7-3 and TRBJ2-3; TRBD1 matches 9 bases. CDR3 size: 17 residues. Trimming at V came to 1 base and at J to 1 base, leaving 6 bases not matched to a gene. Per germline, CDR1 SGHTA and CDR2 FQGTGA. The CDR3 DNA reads TGTGCCAGCAGCTTAAAACCCCGGACAGGGGGCACAGATACGCAGTATTTT. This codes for CASSLKPRTGGTDTQYF.

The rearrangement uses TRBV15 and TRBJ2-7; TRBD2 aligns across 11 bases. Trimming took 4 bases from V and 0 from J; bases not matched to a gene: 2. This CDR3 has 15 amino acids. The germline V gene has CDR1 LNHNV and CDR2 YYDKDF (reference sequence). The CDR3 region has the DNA TGTGCCACCAGCACCACTAGCGGGAGCTCCTACGAGCAGTACTTC. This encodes CATSTTSGSSYEQYF. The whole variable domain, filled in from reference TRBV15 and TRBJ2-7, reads DAMVIQNPRYQVTQFGKPVTLSCSQTLNHNVMYWYQQKSSQAPKLLFHYYDKDFNNEADTPDNFQSRRPNTSFCFLDIRSPGLGDTAMYLCATSTTSGSSYEQYFGPGTRLTVT.

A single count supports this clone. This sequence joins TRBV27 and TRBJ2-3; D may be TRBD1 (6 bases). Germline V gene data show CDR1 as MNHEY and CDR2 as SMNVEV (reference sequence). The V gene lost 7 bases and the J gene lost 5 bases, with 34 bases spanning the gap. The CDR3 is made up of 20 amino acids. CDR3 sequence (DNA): TGTGCCAGCAACCCCGTAGACTCTGACAGGATCACCCAAGAGGGAGATACGCAGTATTTT. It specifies CASNPVDSDRITQEGDTQYF.

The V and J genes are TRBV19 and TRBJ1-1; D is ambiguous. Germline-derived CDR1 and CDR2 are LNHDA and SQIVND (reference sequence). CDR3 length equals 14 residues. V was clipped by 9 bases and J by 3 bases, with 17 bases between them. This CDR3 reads CASSIRGEDTEAFF. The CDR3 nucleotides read TGTGCCAGCTCCATTCGGGGAGAGGACACTGAAGCTTTCTTT.

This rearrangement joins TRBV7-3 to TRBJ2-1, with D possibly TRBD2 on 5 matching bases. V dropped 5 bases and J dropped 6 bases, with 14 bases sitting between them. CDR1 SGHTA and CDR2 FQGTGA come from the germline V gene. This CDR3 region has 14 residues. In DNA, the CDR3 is TGTGCCAGCAGCAGCCCCGGGAAAGGCAATGAGCAGTTCTTC. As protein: CASSSPGKGNEQFF.

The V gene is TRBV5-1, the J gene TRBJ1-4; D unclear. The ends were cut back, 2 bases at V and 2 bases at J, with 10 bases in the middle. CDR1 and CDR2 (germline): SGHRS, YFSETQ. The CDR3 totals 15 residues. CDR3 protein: CASSLGGNTNEKLFF. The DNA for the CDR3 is TGCGCCAGCAGCTTAGGCGGCAACACTAATGAAAAACTGTTTTTT.

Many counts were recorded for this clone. CDR3: CASSLSRVGNQPQHF. CDR3 DNA sequence: TGTGCCAGCAGCTTGTCCAGGGTCGGCAATCAGCCCCAGCATTTT. The chain combines TRBV5-6 with TRBJ1-5; a possible D gene is TRBD1 (5 bases). Germline lookup yields CDR1 SGHDT and CDR2 YYEEEE. The V end was cut by 1 base, the J end by 2 bases, with 10 bases between. The CDR3 contains 15 residues.

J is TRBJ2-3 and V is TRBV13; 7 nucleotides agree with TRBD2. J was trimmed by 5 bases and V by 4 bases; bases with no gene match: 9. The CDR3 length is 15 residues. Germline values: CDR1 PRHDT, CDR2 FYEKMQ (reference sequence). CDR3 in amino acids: CASSSREAARDTQYF. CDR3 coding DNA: TGTGCCAGCAGCTCCCGGGAGGCAGCCCGAGATACGCAGTATTTT.

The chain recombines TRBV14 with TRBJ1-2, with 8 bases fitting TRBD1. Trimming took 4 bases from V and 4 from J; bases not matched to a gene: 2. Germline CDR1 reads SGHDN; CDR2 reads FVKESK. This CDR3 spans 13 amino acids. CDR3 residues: CASSRGQGYGYTF. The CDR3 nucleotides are TGTGCCAGCAGCCGCGGACAGGGCTATGGCTACACCTTC.

CDR3 nucleotides: TGCGCCAGCAGCCCCGGGACTAGGGACAAAAACATTCAGTACTTC. It translates to CASSPGTRDKNIQYF. The V gene is TRBV4-3, the J gene TRBJ2-4, with 8 bases lining up with TRBD2. This CDR3 has 15 residues. Germline CDR1 LGHNA, CDR2 YSLEER. With 4 bases clipped from V and 3 bases from J, the junction kept 5 bases outside the gene matches.

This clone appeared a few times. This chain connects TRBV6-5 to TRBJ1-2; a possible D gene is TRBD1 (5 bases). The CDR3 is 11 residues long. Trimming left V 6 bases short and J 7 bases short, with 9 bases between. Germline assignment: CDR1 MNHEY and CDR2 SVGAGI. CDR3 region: CASRRDGGYTF. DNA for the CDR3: TGTGCCAGCAGGCGGGACGGTGGCTACACCTTC.

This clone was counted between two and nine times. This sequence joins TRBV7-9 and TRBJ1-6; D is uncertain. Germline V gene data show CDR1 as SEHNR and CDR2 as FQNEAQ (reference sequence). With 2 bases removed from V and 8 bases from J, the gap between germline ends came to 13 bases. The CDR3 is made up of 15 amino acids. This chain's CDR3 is CASSLTAGSYSPLHF. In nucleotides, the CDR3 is TGTGCCAGCAGCTTAACAGCGGGCTCGTATTCACCCCTCCACTTT.

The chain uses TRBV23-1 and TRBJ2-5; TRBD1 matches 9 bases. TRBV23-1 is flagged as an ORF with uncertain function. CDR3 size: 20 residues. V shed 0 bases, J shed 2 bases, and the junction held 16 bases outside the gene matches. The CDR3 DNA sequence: TGCGCCAGCAGTCAATCGACATTAGGTAAGGACAGGGGCCCTCAAGAGACCCAGTACTTC. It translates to CASSQSTLGKDRGPQETQYF.

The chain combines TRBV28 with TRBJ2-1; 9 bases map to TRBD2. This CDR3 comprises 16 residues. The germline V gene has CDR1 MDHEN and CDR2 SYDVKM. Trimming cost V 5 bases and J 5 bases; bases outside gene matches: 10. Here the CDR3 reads CASSPVWGLADNEQFF. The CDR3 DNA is TGTGCCAGCAGTCCAGTCTGGGGACTAGCCGACAATGAGCAGTTCTTC.

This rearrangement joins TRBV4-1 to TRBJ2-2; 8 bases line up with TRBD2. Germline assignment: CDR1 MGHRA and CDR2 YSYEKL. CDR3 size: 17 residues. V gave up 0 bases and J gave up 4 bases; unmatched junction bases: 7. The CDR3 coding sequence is TGCGCCAGCAGCCAAGAAGGTAGCGGGACAAGCACCGGGGAGCTGTTTTTT. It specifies CASSQEGSGTSTGELFF.

CDR3 sequence reads: CASSLGGTSGTDTQYF. The CDR3 coding sequence is TGTGCCAGCAGCTTAGGGGGGACTAGCGGCACAGATACGCAGTATTTT. J is TRBJ2-3 and V is TRBV7-2; TRBD2 aligns across 10 bases. The CDR3 consists of 16 residues. CDR1 is SGHTA, CDR2 FQGNSA, per germline. Trimming took 1 base from V and 1 from J; bases not matched to a gene: 2.

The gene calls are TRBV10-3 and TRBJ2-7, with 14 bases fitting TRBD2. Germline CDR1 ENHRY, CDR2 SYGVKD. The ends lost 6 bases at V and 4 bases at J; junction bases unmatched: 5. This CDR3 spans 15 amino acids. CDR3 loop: CAISGLAGGSYEQYF. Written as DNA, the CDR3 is TGTGCCATCAGCGGACTAGCGGGAGGATCTTACGAGCAGTACTTC.

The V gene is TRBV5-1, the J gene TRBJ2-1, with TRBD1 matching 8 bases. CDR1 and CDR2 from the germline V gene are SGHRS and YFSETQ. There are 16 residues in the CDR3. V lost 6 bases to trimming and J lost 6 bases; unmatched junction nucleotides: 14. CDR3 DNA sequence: TGCGCCAGCACCGAACTTGACAGGGGTTTGGGCAATGAGCAGTTCTTC. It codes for CASTELDRGLGNEQFF. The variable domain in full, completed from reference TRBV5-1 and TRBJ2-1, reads KAGVTQTPRYLIKTRGQQVTLSCSPISGHRSVSWYQQTPGQGLQFLFEYFSETQRNKGNFPGRFSGRQFSNSRSEMNVSTLELGDSALYLCASTELDRGLGNEQFFGPGTRLTVL.

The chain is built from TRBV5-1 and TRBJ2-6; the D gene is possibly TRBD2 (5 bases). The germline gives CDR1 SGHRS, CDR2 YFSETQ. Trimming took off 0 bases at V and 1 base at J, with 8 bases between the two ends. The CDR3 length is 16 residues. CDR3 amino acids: CASSLVAGSGANVLTF. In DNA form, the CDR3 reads TGCGCCAGCAGCTTGGTTGCGGGTTCTGGGGCCAACGTCCTGACTTTC.

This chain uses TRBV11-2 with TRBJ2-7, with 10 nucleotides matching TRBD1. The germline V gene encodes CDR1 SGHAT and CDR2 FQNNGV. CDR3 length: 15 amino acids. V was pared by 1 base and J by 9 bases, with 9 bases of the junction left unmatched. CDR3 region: CASSLVPTGGGGQYF. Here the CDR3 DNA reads TGTGCCAGCAGCTTAGTTCCGACAGGGGGCGGAGGGCAGTACTTC.

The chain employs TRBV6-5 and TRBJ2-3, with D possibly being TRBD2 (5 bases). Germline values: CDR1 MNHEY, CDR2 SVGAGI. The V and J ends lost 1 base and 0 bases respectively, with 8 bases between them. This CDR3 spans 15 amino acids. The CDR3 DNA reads TGTGCCAGCAGTTACTTGCGCGGGAGCACAGATACGCAGTATTTT. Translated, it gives CASSYLRGSTDTQYF.

This CDR3 reads CSASPSSYNEQFF. Written as DNA, the CDR3 is TGCAGTGCTAGTCCTTCCTCCTACAATGAGCAGTTCTTC. The chain couples TRBV20-1 to TRBJ2-1; D remains ambiguous. This CDR3 is built from 13 residues. V was trimmed by 3 bases and J by 0 bases, leaving 6 bases between them. CDR1 DFQATT and CDR2 SNEGSKA come from the germline V gene (reference sequence).

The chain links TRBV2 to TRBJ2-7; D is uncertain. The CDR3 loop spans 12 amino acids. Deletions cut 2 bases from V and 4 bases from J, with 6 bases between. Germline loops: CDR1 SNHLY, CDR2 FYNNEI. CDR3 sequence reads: CASSENGYEQYF. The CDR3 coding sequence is TGTGCCAGCAGTGAAAACGGGTACGAGCAGTACTTC.

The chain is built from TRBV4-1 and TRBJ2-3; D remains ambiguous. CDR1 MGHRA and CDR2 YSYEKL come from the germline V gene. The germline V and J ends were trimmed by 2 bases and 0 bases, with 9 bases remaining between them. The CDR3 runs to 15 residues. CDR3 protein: CASSQISISTDTQYF. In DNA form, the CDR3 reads TGCGCCAGCAGCCAAATTTCCATCAGCACAGATACGCAGTATTTT.

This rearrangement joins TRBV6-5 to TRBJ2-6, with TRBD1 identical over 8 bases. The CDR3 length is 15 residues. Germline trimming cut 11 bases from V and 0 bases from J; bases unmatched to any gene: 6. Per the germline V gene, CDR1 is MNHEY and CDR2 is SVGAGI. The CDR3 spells CASRQGNSGANVLTF. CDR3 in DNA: TGTGCCTCCCGACAGGGGAACTCTGGGGCCAACGTCCTGACTTTC.

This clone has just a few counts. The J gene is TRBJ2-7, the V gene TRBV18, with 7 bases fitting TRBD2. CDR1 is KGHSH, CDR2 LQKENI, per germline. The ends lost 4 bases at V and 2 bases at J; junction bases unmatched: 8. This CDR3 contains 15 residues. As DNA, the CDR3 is TGTGCCAGCTCACTTGGGACTACTCCTCCCTACGAGCAGTACTTC. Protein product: CASSLGTTPPYEQYF.